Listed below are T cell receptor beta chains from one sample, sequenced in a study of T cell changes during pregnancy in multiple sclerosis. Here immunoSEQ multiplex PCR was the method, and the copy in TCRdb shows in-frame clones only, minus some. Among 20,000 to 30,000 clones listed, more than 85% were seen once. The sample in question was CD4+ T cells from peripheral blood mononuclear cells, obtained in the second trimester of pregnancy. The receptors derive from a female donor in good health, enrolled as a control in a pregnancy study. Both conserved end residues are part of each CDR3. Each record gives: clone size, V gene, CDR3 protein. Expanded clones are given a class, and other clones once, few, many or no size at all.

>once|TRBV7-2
CASSPTSPGYTF
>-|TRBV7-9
CASSLGTGTYGYTF
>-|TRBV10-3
CAISTIGTGGTDTQYF
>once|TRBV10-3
CAISAWTGNSNEQFF
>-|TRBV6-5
CASSYPGGGLYNEQFF
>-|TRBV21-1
CASSTTYRDEETQYF
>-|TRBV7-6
CASSFAGYGEQFF
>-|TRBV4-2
CASSQDGRGSEQFF
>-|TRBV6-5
CASTPGLAGGDTQYF
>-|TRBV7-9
CASSSAGRGQDTQYF
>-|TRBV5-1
CASSLTPGFGRNTEAFF
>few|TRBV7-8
CASSFFTGAGNIQYF
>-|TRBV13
CASSSYSWGQGETEAFF
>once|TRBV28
CASSSSSGRALHEQYF
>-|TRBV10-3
CAISESNQGYGYTF
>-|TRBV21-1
CASSKRASYSNQPQHF
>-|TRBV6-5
CASFPVDPQHF
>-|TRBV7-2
CASSLEAGGGGELFF
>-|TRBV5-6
CASSDERPLPRYGYTF
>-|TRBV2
CASSVGTLGHEKLFF
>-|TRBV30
CAWSRTDTEAFF
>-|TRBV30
CASDREKGYEQYF
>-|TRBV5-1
CASSSGNLAGVKETQYF
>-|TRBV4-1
CASSLGQGQETQYF
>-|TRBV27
CASSFRLAGAETQYF
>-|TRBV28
CASSLYFPVGSYEQYF
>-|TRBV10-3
CAISWTSGDTDTQYF
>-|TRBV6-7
CASSRRDRAYEQYF
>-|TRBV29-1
CSGLAGGPHEQFF
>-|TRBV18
CASSLRLAGASSYNEQFF
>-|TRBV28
CASSPSIGRGAYEQYF
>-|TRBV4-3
CASSPTLGGRAHF
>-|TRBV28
CASSSPGTGSYEQYF
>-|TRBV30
CAWGPLGSYSYNEQFF
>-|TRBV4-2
CASSQTGGFTDTQYF
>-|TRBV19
CASSKQAQVVYGYTF
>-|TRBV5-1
CASSLDRADNSPLHF
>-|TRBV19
CASQWGANTGELFF
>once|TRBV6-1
CASSDLGGLAEETQYF
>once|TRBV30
CAWSGHSPWGYTF
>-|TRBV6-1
CASSGEKTTGVRQPQHF
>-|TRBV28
CATEGGAGAFF
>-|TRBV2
CASRYGTGQETQYF
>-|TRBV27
CASSQGSGGGYTF
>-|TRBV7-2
CASSSVQKQYF
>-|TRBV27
CASSSRASGGYEQYF
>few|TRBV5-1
CASSLALAGGAFF
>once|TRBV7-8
CASSLRQGARYGYTF
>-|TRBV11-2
CASSLDQRSSFYNEQFF
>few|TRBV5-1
CASSLQRGPQETQYF